Presented here are 32 T cell receptor beta chains from one specimen sequenced in a study of vaccination effects on CD4 cells after COVID-19. The assay was immunoSEQ multiplex PCR, and TCRdb's table has in-frame clones only and misses some. The data show 57,000 or so clones, about four fifths seen once. These receptors are not linked to any known antigen. The culture ran for roughly ten days, and then CD4+ T cells were isolated. Subjects were given two BNT162b2 or mRNA-1273 vaccine doses. This specimen was CD4+ T cells from PBMCs cultured without peptide, taken after COVID-19 vaccination. All receptors come from a human donor who received a COVID-19 vaccine.

The chain has TRBV2 and TRBJ2-1; 7 bases are a match to TRBD1. Germline V gene lookup returns CDR1 SNHLY and CDR2 FYNNEI. V was clipped by 5 bases and J by 7 bases; unmatched bases: 8. The CDR3 is 14 amino acids. CDR3 amino acids: CASSPRQGENEQFF. DNA for the CDR3: TGTGCCAGCAGTCCAAGACAGGGAGAGAATGAGCAGTTCTTC.

The chain combines TRBV30 with TRBJ2-3; the D gene is possibly TRBD1 (5 bases). Per the germline V gene, CDR1 is GTSNPN and CDR2 is SVGIG (reference sequence). The CDR3 contains 12 residues. V was shortened by 4 bases and J by 2 bases, with 7 bases between the two germline ends. CDR3 residues: CAWKGPTDTQYF. As DNA, the CDR3 is TGTGCCTGGAAGGGGCCCACAGATACGCAGTATTTT.

This clone was seen a single time. The CDR3: CASSDGQRNSPLHF. CDR3 coding DNA: TGTGCCAGCAGTGACGGACAGAGGAATTCACCCCTCCACTTT. V usage is TRBV2 and J usage is TRBJ1-6; maybe TRBD1 (6 bases). This CDR3 is built from 14 residues. Trimming took off 3 bases at V and 7 bases at J, with 10 bases between the two ends. Germline CDR1 is SNHLY and CDR2 is FYNNEI. Based on the CDR3 plus reference TRBV2 and TRBJ1-6, the full variable domain is EPEVTQTPSHQVTQMGQEVILRCVPISNHLYFYWYRQILGQKVEFLVSFYNNEISEKSEIFDDQFSVERPDGSNFTLKIRSTKLEDSAMYFCASSDGQRNSPLHFGNGTRLTVT.

In nucleotides, the CDR3 is TGTGCCAGCAGCAGACTAACAGGGGAGGGAACCGGGGAGCTGTTTTTT. This translates into CASSRLTGEGTGELFF. The J gene is TRBJ2-2, the V gene TRBV5-5; D may be TRBD1 or TRBD2 (7 bases each). The V end was cut by 4 bases, the J end by 5 bases, with 18 bases between. Germline loops: CDR1 SGHKS, CDR2 YYEKEE (reference sequence). This CDR3 contains 16 residues.

The chain recombines TRBV27 with TRBJ1-2; D is perhaps TRBD1 (5 bases). Germline V lookup: CDR1 MNHEY, CDR2 SMNVEV (reference sequence). V lost 3 bases, J lost 4 bases, and 9 bases lay in between. The CDR3 is made up of 13 amino acids. The CDR3 loop reads CASSLTASYGYTF. The CDR3 nucleotides are TGTGCCAGCAGTTTGACAGCATCCTATGGCTACACCTTC.

The chain combines TRBV4-3 with TRBJ1-1, with D possibly TRBD1 on 6 matching bases. The CDR3 totals 15 residues. V was clipped by 4 bases and J by 4 bases, with 16 bases between them. Germline V CDR1 and CDR2: LGHNA, YSLEER. The CDR3 here is CASSRSLGATTEAFF. In nucleotides, the CDR3 is TGCGCCAGCAGCCGGTCACTGGGGGCCACCACTGAAGCTTTCTTT.

The genes are TRBV28 and TRBJ1-2; D is possibly TRBD1 (6 bases). The length of the CDR3 is 16 residues. The ends were cut back, 3 bases at V and 3 bases at J, with 17 bases in the middle. CDR1 MDHEN and CDR2 SYDVKM come from the germline V gene. CDR3: CASSFPGAGVYYGYTF. For the CDR3, the DNA is TGTGCCAGCAGTTTTCCAGGGGCCGGGGTATACTATGGCTACACCTTC.

The chain combines TRBV19 with TRBJ1-2; TRBD1 agrees at 8 bases. CDR1 is LNHDA and CDR2 is SQIVND in the germline V gene (reference sequence). The CDR3 consists of 15 residues. V lost 5 bases to trimming and J lost 7 bases; unmatched junction nucleotides: 12. The CDR3 region is CASSGQGGRSVGYTF. Here the CDR3 DNA reads TGTGCCAGTAGTGGACAGGGAGGGCGCAGTGTTGGCTACACCTTC.

J is TRBJ1-1 and V is TRBV5-1; D call uncertain. The CDR3 has 13 amino acids. Trimming removed 2 bases from V and 4 bases from J, with 9 bases in between. Germline values: CDR1 SGHRS, CDR2 YFSETQ. CDR3 sequence (DNA): TGCGCCAGCAGCTTCGGTCAGGTCACTGAAGCTTTCTTT. Translated: CASSFGQVTEAFF. Complete variable domain (other parts from reference TRBV5-1 and TRBJ1-1): KAGVTQTPRYLIKTRGQQVTLSCSPISGHRSVSWYQQTPGQGLQFLFEYFSETQRNKGNFPGRFSGRQFSNSRSEMNVSTLELGDSALYLCASSFGQVTEAFFGQGTRLTVV.

This clone turned up a few times. This chain links TRBV19 with TRBJ1-1; D not certain. CDR1 and CDR2 (germline): LNHDA, SQIVND (reference sequence). The CDR3 totals 12 residues. The germline V and J ends were trimmed by 7 bases and 1 base, with 7 bases remaining between them. CDR3 coding DNA: TGTGCCAGTACCCTGGAGAACACTGAAGCTTTCTTT. Residues: CASTLENTEAFF.

The chain couples TRBV5-5 to TRBJ2-2; D is ambiguous. The CDR3 runs 14 residues. V shed 7 bases and J shed 5 bases, with 15 bases lying between them. Germline V gene data show CDR1 as SGHKS and CDR2 as YYEKEE (reference sequence). CDR3 protein: CASGSAGMTGELFF. CDR3 in DNA: TGTGCCAGCGGTTCGGCTGGGATGACCGGGGAGCTGTTTTTT.

The V gene is TRBV3-1 (or the pseudogene TRBV3-2), the J gene TRBJ1-1; D remains ambiguous. CDR1 and CDR2 (germline): LGHDT, YNNKEL (reference sequence). This CDR3 region has 13 residues. Trimming cost V 1 base and J 4 bases, with 7 bases left between them. CDR3 DNA sequence: TGTGCCAGCAGCCAAGCGGAGGTCACTGAAGCTTTCTTT. Its translation is CASSQAEVTEAFF.

This clone was counted a few times. This chain joins TRBV11-2 and TRBJ1-5; no clear D gene. The V gene's germline CDR1 is SGHAT and CDR2 FQNNGV. V lost 3 bases to trimming and J lost 4 bases, with 4 bases between them. This CDR3 comprises 12 residues. This CDR3 reads CASSFENQPQHF. Here the CDR3 DNA reads TGTGCCAGCAGCTTCGAGAATCAGCCCCAGCATTTT. Full variable domain (rest looked up from reference TRBV11-2 and TRBJ1-5): EAGVAQSPRYKIIEKRQSVAFWCNPISGHATLYWYQQILGQGPKLLIQFQNNGVVDDSQLPKDRFSAERLKGVDSTLKIQPAKLEDSAVYLCASSFENQPQHFGDGTRLSIL.

This clone was seen a few times. The genes are TRBV5-4 and TRBJ1-2; possible D gene TRBD1, 6 bases. This CDR3 comprises 13 residues. Germline-derived CDR1 and CDR2 are SGHNT and YYREEE (reference sequence). V lost 1 base and J lost 6, with 10 bases in between. The CDR3 nucleotides read TGTGCCAGCAGCTTGCAGGGGCGGGATGGCTACACCTTC. It codes for CASSLQGRDGYTF.

This clone showed up just a few times. J is TRBJ2-7 and V is TRBV6-5; D ambiguous. The CDR3 is 12 amino acids. Between the trimmed V and J ends, which lost 8 bases and 3 bases, there was a span of 11 bases. Germline-derived CDR1 and CDR2 are MNHEY and SVGAGI. The CDR3, as DNA: TGTGCCAGCGGGCAGCTTTTCTACGAGCAGTACTTC. Its protein product is CASGQLFYEQYF.

This sequence joins TRBV13 and TRBJ2-7; 7 bases match TRBD2. J lost 2 bases, V lost 4 bases, and 2 bases had no gene match. CDR3 length: 13 amino acids. The V gene's germline CDR1 is PRHDT and CDR2 FYEKMQ (reference sequence). As DNA, the CDR3 is TGTGCCAGCAGCTCGGGACTACCCTACGAGCAGTACTTC. Its protein is CASSSGLPYEQYF. The variable domain in full, completed from reference TRBV13 and TRBJ2-7, reads AAGVIQSPRHLIKEKRETATLKCYPIPRHDTVYWYQQGPGQDPQFLISFYEKMQSDKGSIPDRFSAQQFSDYHSELNMSSLELGDSALYFCASSSGLPYEQYFGPGTRLTVT.

This clone turned up a few times. This sequence joins TRBV2 and TRBJ1-2; no firm D call. Germline V CDR1 and CDR2: SNHLY, FYNNEI. The V end was cut by 6 bases, the J end by 0 bases, with 11 bases between. The CDR3 consists of 14 residues. Here the CDR3 DNA reads TGTGCCAGCAGACCCTTTGTAACTAACTATGGCTACACCTTC. This encodes CASRPFVTNYGYTF.

The chain employs TRBV28 and TRBJ1-2; 9 bases agree with TRBD1. CDR1 is MDHEN, CDR2 SYDVKM, per germline. The ends lost 4 bases at V and 4 bases at J; junction bases unmatched: 10. The CDR3 is made up of 16 amino acids. For the CDR3, the DNA is TGTGCCAGCAGTTCGGGACAGGGCCCATTTGGCTATGGCTACACCTTC. Translated: CASSSGQGPFGYGYTF.

This clone turned up a few times. The chain is built from TRBV7-9 and TRBJ2-7; 7 bases are shared with TRBD1. CDR1 SEHNR and CDR2 FQNEAQ come from the germline V gene (reference sequence). The CDR3 contains 16 residues. The junction had 9 bases not matched to a gene; V was cut back by 4 bases and J by 0 bases. CDR3 region: CASSSDDRVGSYEQYF. The CDR3 DNA reads TGTGCCAGCAGCTCAGACGACAGGGTGGGCTCCTACGAGCAGTACTTC.

The CDR3 reads CASSNSYTEAFF. DNA of the CDR3: TGTGCCAGCAGCAACAGTTACACTGAAGCTTTCTTT. The rearrangement links TRBV12-3 or TRBV12-4 to TRBJ1-1; D remains ambiguous. V gave up 6 bases and J gave up 3 bases, with 8 bases separating them. The CDR3 sequence is 12 residues long.

This clone was seen a few times. Other DNA sequences in this specimen translate into the identical CDR3. The chain links TRBV19 to TRBJ1-1; D is uncertain. V lost 5 bases to trimming and J lost 2 bases, with 6 bases between them. The CDR3 totals 12 residues. CDR1 LNHDA and CDR2 SQIVND come from the germline V gene (reference sequence). CDR3 DNA: TGTGCCAGTAGTCCCCGCAACACTGAAGCTTTCTTT. Amino acids: CASSPRNTEAFF.

This rearrangement joins TRBV30 to TRBJ2-7; D remains unclear. With 3 bases removed from V and 7 bases from J, the gap between germline ends came to 10 bases. The CDR3 sequence is 11 residues long. Germline assignment: CDR1 GTSNPN and CDR2 SVGIG (reference sequence). CDR3 bases: TGTGCCTGGAGCCAGTTATTGGAGCAGTACTTC. This gives the protein CAWSQLLEQYF.

CDR3 region: CASRNSYEQYF. CDR3 nucleotides: TGTGCCAGCAGGAACTCCTACGAGCAGTACTTC. V gene TRBV3-1 (or the pseudogene TRBV3-2) combines with J gene TRBJ2-7; no clear D gene. Germline lookup yields CDR1 LGHDT and CDR2 YNNKEL (reference sequence). V was pared by 6 bases and J by 0 bases, with 3 bases between. This CDR3 comprises 11 residues.

This clone was seen just once. The V and J genes are TRBV5-8 and TRBJ2-7; 10 bases map to TRBD1. Germline V gene data show CDR1 as SGHTS and CDR2 as YDEGEE. CDR3 size: 16 residues. J lost 4 bases, V lost 2 bases, and 9 bases had no gene match. As DNA, the CDR3 is TGTGCCAGCAGCTTATGGACAGGGGGTGGAGGATACGAGCAGTACTTC. It is translated as CASSLWTGGGGYEQYF.

V usage is TRBV7-4 and J usage is TRBJ2-7, with 10 positions matching TRBD1. CDR1 SGHVT and CDR2 SQSDAQ come from the germline V gene. This CDR3 is built from 17 residues. V shed 4 bases, J shed 5 bases, and the junction held 14 bases outside the gene matches. The CDR3 coding sequence is TGTGCCAGCAGCTCCCCGGTGGGGCGGGACAGGGGCAACGAGCAGTACTTC. It translates to CASSSPVGRDRGNEQYF.

V is TRBV30 and J is TRBJ2-7; D remains ambiguous. Germline CDR1 reads GTSNPN; CDR2 reads SVGIG (reference sequence). V lost 4 bases to trimming and J lost 1 base, with 17 bases between them. The CDR3 spans 15 residues. CDR3 in amino acids: CAWTTGIGGSYEQYF. The DNA for the CDR3 is TGTGCCTGGACTACCGGCATTGGCGGTTCCTACGAGCAGTACTTC.

The chain combines TRBV11-2 with TRBJ2-1; 8 bases map to TRBD2. This CDR3 contains 14 residues. Germline CDR1 SGHAT, CDR2 FQNNGV. V gave up 9 bases and J gave up 8 bases; unmatched junction bases: 12. As DNA, the CDR3 is TGTGCCAGTAGCATCGGGGGGGGATCGGATGAGCAGTTCTTC. Translation gives CASSIGGGSDEQFF. The full variable domain, with the rest looked up from reference TRBV11-2 and TRBJ2-1, is EAGVAQSPRYKIIEKRQSVAFWCNPISGHATLYWYQQILGQGPKLLIQFQNNGVVDDSQLPKDRFSAERLKGVDSTLKIQPAKLEDSAVYLCASSIGGGSDEQFFGPGTRLTVL.

This clone was seen a single time. This sequence joins TRBV19 and TRBJ1-5, with TRBD1 matching over 7 bases. The CDR3 loop spans 15 amino acids. The junction had 9 bases not matched to a gene; V was cut back by 7 bases and J by 3 bases. Germline V gene data show CDR1 as LNHDA and CDR2 as SQIVND (reference sequence). CDR3 nucleotide sequence: TGTGCCAGTACCCAAAGGGGACAGTACAATCAGCCCCAGCATTTT. This codes for CASTQRGQYNQPQHF.

V and J are TRBV19 and TRBJ1-5; 7 positions match TRBD1. This CDR3 region has 19 residues. The J segment lost 0 bases and the V segment lost 6 bases, leaving 17 bases of the junction unmatched. Germline CDR1 LNHDA, CDR2 SQIVND (reference sequence). The DNA for the CDR3 is TGTGCCAGTAGCAAGGGGGCGTACGGAATCGGATATAGCAATCAGCCCCAGCATTTT. This sequence encodes CASSKGAYGIGYSNQPQHF. Supplemented by reference TRBV19 and TRBJ1-5, the full variable domain reads DGGITQSPKYLFRKEGQNVTLSCEQNLNHDAMYWYRQDPGQGLRLIYYSQIVNDFQKGDIAEGYSVSREKKESFPLTVTSAQKNPTAFYLCASSKGAYGIGYSNQPQHFGDGTRLSIL.

The chain joins TRBV6-6 to TRBJ1-3; D is unresolved. Germline CDR1 reads MNHNY; CDR2 reads SVGAGI (reference sequence). Deletions cut 5 bases from V and 0 bases from J, with 14 bases between. This CDR3 has 16 amino acids. The CDR3 spells CASSPPGSLSGNTIYF. CDR3 bases: TGTGCCAGCAGTCCCCCCGGCAGCCTCTCTGGAAACACCATATATTTT.

The chain recombines TRBV30 with TRBJ1-4; TRBD1 aligns across 7 bases. The CDR3 runs 14 residues. From germline, CDR1 is GTSNPN and CDR2 SVGIG (reference sequence). After removal of 1 base from V and 6 bases from J, the junction contained 5 bases not matched to a gene. The CDR3 is CAWSGRDSHEKLFF. Written as DNA, the CDR3 is TGTGCCTGGAGTGGGAGGGACAGTCATGAAAAACTGTTTTTT. Variable domain in full (rest from reference TRBV30 and TRBJ1-4): SQTIHQWPATLVQPVGSPLSLECTVEGTSNPNLYWYRQAAGRGLQLLFYSVGIGQISSEVPQNLSASRPQDRQFILSSKKLLLSDSGFYLCAWSGRDSHEKLFFGSGTQLSVL.

This clone turned up a few times. The genes are TRBV15 and TRBJ1-1; a weak D match, TRBD1 (6 bases). This CDR3 is built from 15 residues. The germline gives CDR1 LNHNV, CDR2 YYDKDF (reference sequence). The V end lost 3 bases, the J end lost 6 bases, and 17 bases lay between the germline ends. CDR3 residues: CATSSPGRQVAEAFF. The CDR3 DNA sequence: TGTGCCACCAGCAGTCCGGGCCGACAGGTCGCTGAAGCTTTCTTT.